Following are 2 T cell receptor beta chains from one sample sequenced in a study of CD8+ T cells in alopecia areata. The authors extracted RNA and reverse transcribed it into cDNA as the sequencing template. The table came from immunoSEQ multiplex PCR; TCRdb's copy has only in-frame clones and leaves some out. The sample has around 100,000 clones, around 59% seen once; the top ten hold around 8.8%. The sequencing sample was made of CD4+ T cells sorted from blood. These receptors were obtained from a human donor in good health.

The chain recombines TRBV7-8 with TRBJ1-4; D uncertain. This CDR3 region has 17 residues. Germline lookup yields CDR1 SGHVS and CDR2 FQNEAQ. Trimming stripped 5 bases from V and 0 bases from J, with 16 bases between. The CDR3 DNA sequence: TGTGCCAGCAGCCCATTCGGTGGCACCGCAACTAATGAAAAACTGTTTTTT. It yields the protein CASSPFGGTATNEKLFF.

This clone was observed many times. The rearrangement uses TRBV15 and TRBJ1-5; D gene uncertain. This CDR3 has 16 residues. Looked up from germline, CDR1 is LNHNV and CDR2 is YYDKDF (reference sequence). Trimming took off 5 bases at V and 2 bases at J, with 16 bases between the two ends. The CDR3 nucleotides are TGTGCCACCAGCTCGGGGTTTACGGGCGGCAATCAGCCCCAGCATTTT. Its protein product is CATSSGFTGGNQPQHF. The variable domain in full, completed from reference TRBV15 and TRBJ1-5, reads DAMVIQNPRYQVTQFGKPVTLSCSQTLNHNVMYWYQQKSSQAPKLLFHYYDKDFNNEADTPDNFQSRRPNTSFCFLDIRSPGLGDTAMYLCATSSGFTGGNQPQHFGDGTRLSIL.